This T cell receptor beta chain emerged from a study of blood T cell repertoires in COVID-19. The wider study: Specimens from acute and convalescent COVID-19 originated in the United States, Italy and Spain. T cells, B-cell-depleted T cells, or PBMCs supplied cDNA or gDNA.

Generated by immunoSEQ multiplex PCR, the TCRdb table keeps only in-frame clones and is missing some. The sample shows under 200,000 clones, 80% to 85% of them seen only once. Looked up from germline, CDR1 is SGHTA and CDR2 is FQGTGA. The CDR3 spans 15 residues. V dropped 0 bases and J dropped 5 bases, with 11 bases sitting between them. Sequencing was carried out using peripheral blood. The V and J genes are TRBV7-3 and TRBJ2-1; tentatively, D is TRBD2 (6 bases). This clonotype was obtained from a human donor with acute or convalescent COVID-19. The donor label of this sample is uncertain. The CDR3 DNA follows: TGTGCCAGCAGCTTAACCGGGACTCTTAACAATGAGCAGTTCTTC. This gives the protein CASSLTGTLNNEQFF.